The next 13 T cell receptor beta chains were all read from a single sample in a study of cytomegalovirus exposure and HLA in healthy donors. 13 Jbeta primers and 60 Vbeta primers were used for the PCR. Clones were read by immunoSEQ multiplex PCR, and TCRdb kept only the in-frame ones, dropping some. The record lists 150,000 to 200,000 clones, of which the ten most abundant hold approximately 6.5%. The sequencing input was PBMCs. Receptors were obtained from a man aged 25 to 40 in good health and CMV-seronegative.

The chain joins TRBV18 to TRBJ1-2; D gene ambiguous. Per germline, CDR1 KGHSH and CDR2 LQKENI. The CDR3 loop spans 13 amino acids. Trimming removed 2 bases from V and 8 bases from J, with 12 bases in between. The CDR3: CASSPGEHFGYTF. CDR3 bases: TGTGCCAGCTCACCAGGGGAGCATTTCGGCTACACCTTC.

The chain carries TRBV18 and TRBJ2-5, with 7 bases that match TRBD1. The J call may be mistaken, given a closer DNA end match to TRBJ2-7. From germline, CDR1 is KGHSH and CDR2 LQKENI. CDR3 length equals 14 residues. CDR3: CASSPLRDSYEQYF. The CDR3 coding sequence is TGTGCCAGCTCACCACTTCGGGACAGCTACGAGCAGTACTTC.

V gene TRBV19 combines with J gene TRBJ1-6; D is uncertain. Per germline, CDR1 LNHDA and CDR2 SQIVND (reference sequence). V lost 0 bases and J 7 bases, leaving 16 bases between the germline ends. The CDR3 has 17 residues. DNA of the CDR3: TGTGCCAGTAGTATAGAAAGCCTGACGCGCGGAAATTCACCCCTCCACTTT. Its protein product is CASSIESLTRGNSPLHF.

The chain employs TRBV19 and TRBJ1-4; 9 positions match TRBD1. CDR1 is LNHDA, CDR2 SQIVND, per germline (reference sequence). With V trimmed by 6 bases and J by 5 bases, 1 base remained unmatched. The CDR3 has 13 amino acids. The CDR3 DNA follows: TGTGCCAGTAGGGGACAGGGAAATGAAAAACTGTTTTTT. This codes for CASRGQGNEKLFF.

The rearrangement uses TRBV30 and TRBJ2-7, with D unclear. Germline CDR1 GTSNPN, CDR2 SVGIG (reference sequence). Trimming pared 6 bases from V and 2 bases from J, leaving 17 bases between. This CDR3 region has 14 residues. CDR3 residues: CACTPDSLTYEQYF. DNA for the CDR3: TGTGCCTGTACTCCTGACTCCCTTACCTACGAGCAGTACTTC.

The chain recombines TRBV11-3 with TRBJ2-7; perhaps TRBD1 as D (6 bases). Germline V CDR1 and CDR2: SGHNT, YENEEA. The CDR3 runs 13 residues. Deletions cut 6 bases from V and 6 bases from J, with 15 bases between. The CDR3 sequence: CASSSTQGSEQYF. CDR3 nucleotide sequence: TGTGCCAGCAGTTCGACCCAGGGGAGCGAGCAGTACTTC. Looking up the rest from reference TRBV11-3 and TRBJ2-7 gives the full variable domain: EAGVVQSPRYKIIEKKQPVAFWCNPISGHNTLYWYLQNLGQGPELLIRYENEEAVDDSQLPKDRFSAERLKGVDSTLKIQPAELGDSAVYLCASSSTQGSEQYFGPGTRLTVT.

This chain joins TRBV28 and TRBJ2-1; TRBD2 agrees at 8 bases. Germline lookup yields CDR1 MDHEN and CDR2 SYDVKM. With V trimmed by 6 bases and J by 3 bases, 10 bases remained unmatched. This CDR3 has 16 residues. The CDR3: CASRGALAGIYNEQFF. The CDR3 bases are TGTGCCAGCAGGGGGGCCTTAGCGGGAATCTACAATGAGCAGTTCTTC.

This chain uses TRBV27 with TRBJ2-6; 10 bases fit TRBD1. The CDR3 is 15 residues long. J lost 0 bases, V lost 8 bases, and 1 base had no gene match. In germline, CDR1 is MNHEY, CDR2 SMNVEV (reference sequence). The CDR3 reads CASGTGVSGANVLTF. CDR3 sequence (DNA): TGTGCCAGCGGGACAGGGGTCTCTGGGGCCAACGTCCTGACTTTC.

The chain links TRBV28 to TRBJ1-2; 7 nucleotides line up with TRBD1. Germline lookup yields CDR1 MDHEN and CDR2 SYDVKM. CDR3 length equals 13 residues. V trimming: 6 bases; J trimming: 5 bases; junction bases outside the gene matches: 6. The DNA for the CDR3 is TGTGCCAGCAGCCGACAGGGCCCTTATGGCTACACCTTC. Protein product: CASSRQGPYGYTF.

V gene TRBV6-6 combines with J gene TRBJ1-4, with 10 bases fitting TRBD1. Germline V lookup: CDR1 MNHNY, CDR2 SVGAGI (reference sequence). The CDR3 has 16 amino acids. V was pared by 4 bases and J by 5 bases, with 7 bases of the junction left unmatched. DNA of the CDR3: TGTGCCAGCAGTTCCCGTGGGACAGGGGAGAATGAAAAACTGTTTTTT. Translation gives CASSSRGTGENEKLFF.

The chain's CDR3 is CASSPQDSWGYTF. The CDR3 DNA reads as TGTGCCAGCAGCCCACAGGACAGTTGGGGCTACACCTTC. The chain links TRBV16 to TRBJ1-2; D perhaps matches TRBD1 (6 bases). V was cut by 4 bases and J by 8 bases, with 14 bases left in between. The CDR3 extends over 13 amino acids. Germline assignment: CDR1 KGHSY and CDR2 FQNENV.

A remark on this clone: In the same sample, other DNA sequences code for this CDR3. The V and J genes are TRBV19 and TRBJ1-5; D unresolved. CDR1 and CDR2 from the germline V gene are LNHDA and SQIVND (reference sequence). V shed 1 base and J shed 0 bases, with 7 bases lying between them. The CDR3 is made up of 15 amino acids. CDR3 nucleotide sequence: TGTGCCAGTAGTATAGTGAGGGATAGCAATCAGCCCCAGCATTTT. It codes for CASSIVRDSNQPQHF.

The chain recombines TRBV5-1 with TRBJ1-4; TRBD1 aligns across 11 bases. This CDR3 comprises 16 residues. Germline V gene sequence: CDR1 SGHRS, CDR2 YFSETQ. V gave up 0 bases and J gave up 6 bases; unmatched junction bases: 4. The CDR3 is CASSLGGQGAYEKLFF. CDR3 nucleotides: TGCGCCAGCAGCTTGGGAGGACAGGGGGCGTATGAAAAACTGTTTTTT.